Following are 27 T cell receptor beta chains from one sample sequenced in a study of human T cells and chemical hapten exposure (dated by TCRdb to the early 2020s). Reading the label with the study, this specimen's time point is: patch test 3, about 24 weeks after DPC sensitization. Sample treatment or condition, as interpreted from the label and publication: therapeutic diphenylcyclopropenone sensitization with weekly scalp DPC. Libraries were prepared through RACE. Instrument used: NextSeq 500. TCRdb reran the public reads through fastp at Q25 and MiXCR, keeping productive beta chains. A single entry per CDR3 protein holds the most common genes and DNA from its merged rows. This sample is represented by approximately 160,000 distinct CDR3 sequences; about a quarter of them were singletons. The ten largest account for about 2% of the sample. The specimen was whole blood, collected in connection with sensitization to the hapten diphenylcyclopropenone (DPC). The receptors were gathered from a woman under 30 with alopecia areata. Some clones in this sample may be carry-over from other donors' samples.

This chain joins TRBV18 and TRBJ1-1; D not resolved. CDR1 is KGHSH and CDR2 is LQKENI in the germline V gene. Trimming took off 4 bases at V and 5 bases at J, with 17 bases between the two ends. This CDR3 has 15 residues. DNA of the CDR3: TGTGCCAGCTCACGTTCCCAAGCTAAATGGACTGAAGCTTTCTTT. Translated, it gives CASSRSQAKWTEAFF. Full variable domain (missing parts from reference TRBV18 and TRBJ1-1): NAGVMQNPRHLVRRRGQEARLRCSPMKGHSHVYWYRQLPEEGLKFMVYLQKENIIDESGMPKERFSAEFPKEGPSILRIQQVVRGDSAAYFCASSRSQAKWTEAFFGQGTRLTVV.

The chain couples TRBV18 to TRBJ1-4; maybe TRBD1 (5 bases). The CDR3 loop spans 15 amino acids. The V and J ends lost 2 bases and 4 bases respectively, with 11 bases between them. Germline loops: CDR1 KGHSH, CDR2 LQKENI. The CDR3 region is CASSPEGRNNEKLFF. The CDR3 nucleotides read TGTGCCAGCTCACCAGAGGGGCGGAATAATGAAAAACTGTTTTTT.

There are a few counts of this clonotype. This CDR3 reads CAISDRGPKNIQYF. CDR3 in DNA: TGTGCCATCAGTGACCGGGGCCCCAAAAACATTCAGTACTTC. The rearrangement uses TRBV10-3 and TRBJ2-4, with D perhaps given as TRBD1 or TRBD2 (5 bases each). CDR3 length equals 14 residues. Germline loops: CDR1 ENHRY, CDR2 SYGVKD. Trimming stripped 3 bases from V and 2 bases from J, with 8 bases between.

Only a few counts were recorded for this clonotype. CDR3 sequence (DNA): TGCAGTGCACAGATGAACACTGAAGCTTTCTTT. It translates to CSAQMNTEAFF. This chain connects TRBV20-1 to TRBJ1-1; the D is unclear. V dropped 6 bases and J dropped 0 bases, with 5 bases sitting between them. The CDR3 covers 11 residues. CDR1 and CDR2 from the germline V gene are DFQATT and SNEGSKA (reference sequence).

This chain joins TRBV20-1 and TRBJ2-3; D not certain. The CDR3 is 12 amino acids. Per germline, CDR1 DFQATT and CDR2 SNEGSKA (reference sequence). V was clipped by 7 bases and J by 10 bases, with 18 bases between them. CDR3 coding DNA: TGCAGTGTCCGAGGTGATTCCGGCTCGCAGTATTTT. Amino acid sequence: CSVRGDSGSQYF.

V is TRBV24-1 and J is TRBJ2-7; no clear D. Germline CDR1 reads KGHDR; CDR2 reads SFDVKD. Trimming took off 5 bases at V and 6 bases at J, with 16 bases between the two ends. The CDR3 has 14 residues. CDR3 region: CATSGTLATSEQYF. The CDR3 DNA is TGTGCCACCAGTGGTACTCTGGCGACCTCCGAGCAGTACTTC.

The chain links TRBV10-2 to TRBJ2-7; D is possibly TRBD2 (5 bases). Germline-derived CDR1 and CDR2 are WSHSY and SAAADI. This CDR3 is 11 amino acids long. With 5 bases removed from V and 6 bases from J, the gap between germline ends came to 8 bases. The CDR3 DNA is TGCGCCAGCAGTCACGGGGTCGAGCAGTACTTC. The encoded protein is CASSHGVEQYF.

CDR3 sequence: CASGQANSPLHF. As DNA, the CDR3 is TGCGCCAGCGGACAGGCCAATTCACCCCTCCACTTT. The V and J genes are TRBV4-3 and TRBJ1-6; 7 nucleotides agree with TRBD1. V trimming: 8 bases; J trimming: 7 bases; junction bases outside the gene matches: 2. Germline CDR1 is LGHNA and CDR2 is YSLEER. The CDR3 covers 12 residues.

V gene TRBV7-2 combines with J gene TRBJ2-1, with unresolved D. This CDR3 has 14 amino acids. CDR1 is SGHTA and CDR2 is FQGNSA in the germline V gene. Trimming took 8 bases from V and 1 from J, leaving 12 bases between them. The CDR3 coding sequence is TGTGCCAGCTTCAGTCTTAGGTCCTACAATGAGCAGTTCTTC. Translating it yields CASFSLRSYNEQFF.

The chain combines TRBV7-6 with TRBJ2-2; 10 bases line up with TRBD1. In germline, CDR1 is SGHVS, CDR2 FNYEAQ. Germline trimming cut 4 bases from V and 5 bases from J; bases unmatched to any gene: 10. This CDR3 is 17 amino acids long. The CDR3 is CASSSGQGELPTGELFF. The CDR3 bases are TGTGCCAGCAGCTCTGGACAGGGGGAGCTCCCGACCGGGGAGCTGTTTTTT.

The rearrangement links TRBV10-2 to TRBJ2-7; either TRBD1 or TRBD2 may supply D (5 bases each). This CDR3 comprises 12 residues. In germline, CDR1 is WSHSY, CDR2 SAAADI. V gave up 5 bases and J gave up 4 bases, with 9 bases separating them. The CDR3 DNA is TGCGCCAGCAGTTTAGGGGAGTACGAGCAGTACTTC. Amino acids: CASSLGEYEQYF.

CDR3 sequence: CAWRTGVRAFF. The CDR3 DNA reads TGTGCCTGGAGAACAGGGGTTCGGGCTTTCTTT. The chain employs TRBV30 and TRBJ1-1; 7 bases map to TRBD1. After removal of 3 bases from V and 11 bases from J, the junction contained 6 bases not matched to a gene. This CDR3 region has 11 residues. Germline-derived CDR1 and CDR2 are GTSNPN and SVGIG (reference sequence).

The chain carries TRBV7-2 and TRBJ1-2, with TRBD1 matching over 10 bases. J gave up 7 bases and V 6 bases, and 8 bases lay outside the gene matches. The CDR3 contains 14 residues. Germline V gives CDR1 SGHTA, CDR2 FQGNSA. CDR3 residues: CASSLTGGLGGYTF. In nucleotides, the CDR3 is TGTGCCAGCAGTTTGACAGGGGGCTTAGGTGGCTACACCTTC.

The chain combines TRBV27 with TRBJ1-5; D may be TRBD1 (6 bases). The V and J ends lost 6 bases and 5 bases respectively, with 17 bases between them. Per the germline V gene, CDR1 is MNHEY and CDR2 is SMNVEV (reference sequence). There are 15 residues in the CDR3. The CDR3 protein is CASSSGRGHDQPQHF. In DNA form, the CDR3 reads TGTGCCAGCAGCTCCGGCCGGGGGCACGATCAGCCCCAGCATTTT.

The chain employs TRBV20-1 and TRBJ2-3, with 7 bases identical to TRBD2. CDR3 length: 16 residues. Germline assignment: CDR1 DFQATT and CDR2 SNEGSKA (reference sequence). The V gene end was trimmed by 0 bases and the J gene end by 1 base; junction bases not matched to a gene: 7. Written as DNA, the CDR3 is TGCAGTGCTAGAGAGAGAGGAAGCGGGGGCACAGATACGCAGTATTTT. Protein product: CSARERGSGGTDTQYF.

The chain carries TRBV9 and TRBJ2-1, with 7 bases aligning to TRBD2. Trimming cost V 0 bases and J 9 bases; bases outside gene matches: 3. The CDR3 sequence is 13 residues long. The germline V gene encodes CDR1 SGDLS and CDR2 YYNGEE. The chain's CDR3 is CASSVDGGGEQFF. The DNA for the CDR3 is TGTGCCAGCAGCGTAGATGGGGGGGGTGAGCAGTTCTTC.

The CDR3 reads CASSKGNEQFF. The CDR3 coding sequence is TGTGCCAGCAGTAAGGGAAATGAGCAGTTCTTC. J is TRBJ2-1 and V is TRBV6-5; D remains unclear. V lost 5 bases to trimming and J lost 7 bases, with 6 bases between them. Germline V lookup: CDR1 MNHEY, CDR2 SVGAGI. The CDR3 is made up of 11 amino acids.

In this sample, this clonotype turned up many times. The chain is built from TRBV29-1 and TRBJ2-1; D might be TRBD1 (5 bases). The CDR3 covers 9 residues. Looked up from germline, CDR1 is SQVTM and CDR2 is ANQGSEA. V was clipped by 7 bases and J by 13 bases, with 11 bases between them. The chain's CDR3 is CSDGAEQFF. The DNA for the CDR3 is TGCAGCGATGGGGCCGAACAGTTCTTC.

The chain uses TRBV7-2 and TRBJ2-2; unclear D gene. Trimming shortened V by 7 bases and J by 7 bases, and 10 bases separated the two germline ends. Germline V gene data show CDR1 as SGHTA and CDR2 as FQGNSA. The length of the CDR3 is 12 residues. Here the CDR3 DNA reads TGTGCCAGCACCCTAGGGATCGGGGAGCTGTTTTTT. Its protein is CASTLGIGELFF.

This clonotype was detected only a few times. The chain links TRBV6-2 or TRBV6-3 to TRBJ2-3; 9 nucleotides line up with TRBD1. Germline CDR1 MNHEY, CDR2 SVGEGT. CDR3 size: 14 residues. Trimming removed 9 bases from V and 0 bases from J; junction bases left unmatched: 4. This chain's CDR3 is CASHRGPSTDTQYF. The CDR3 nucleotides are TGTGCCAGTCACAGGGGGCCGAGCACAGATACGCAGTATTTT.

V and J are TRBV9 and TRBJ2-7, with D perhaps matching TRBD1 or TRBD2 (5 bases each). V was clipped by 7 bases and J by 3 bases, with 11 bases between them. The CDR3 runs 12 residues. CDR1 and CDR2 from the germline V gene are SGDLS and YYNGEE. The CDR3 DNA follows: TGTGCCAGCGGGGACGGGGACTACGAGCAGTACTTC. This codes for CASGDGDYEQYF. The full variable domain, in which reference TRBV9 and TRBJ2-7 provide the parts outside the CDR3, is DSGVTQTPKHLITATGQRVTLRCSPRSGDLSVYWYQQSLDQGLQFLIQYYNGEERAKGNILERFSAQQFPDLHSELNLSSLELGDSALYFCASGDGDYEQYFGPGTRLTVT.

The chain uses TRBV2 and TRBJ2-7; no firm D call. V gave up 3 bases and J gave up 6 bases, with 6 bases separating them. Germline CDR1 reads SNHLY; CDR2 reads FYNNEI. This CDR3 is 11 amino acids long. Written as DNA, the CDR3 is TGTGCCAGCAGTGACGTGATCGAGCAGTACTTC. Residues: CASSDVIEQYF.

The chain is built from TRBV28 and TRBJ2-1; 8 bases are a match to TRBD2. The CDR3 covers 15 residues. The germline V gene has CDR1 MDHEN and CDR2 SYDVKM. V lost 8 bases to trimming and J lost 2 bases; unmatched junction nucleotides: 8. CDR3 coding DNA: TGTGCCAGCTGTGGAGCGGGGGCTACCTACAATGAGCAGTTCTTC. This sequence encodes CASCGAGATYNEQFF.

This clonotype was seen only a few times. This chain joins TRBV4-1 and TRBJ2-3; no clear D. CDR1 is MGHRA, CDR2 YSYEKL, per germline. V was clipped by 1 base and J by 0 bases, with 14 bases between them. The CDR3 contains 17 residues. The CDR3 region is CASSQAPVGPSTDTQYF. CDR3 DNA sequence: TGCGCCAGCAGCCAAGCGCCGGTTGGCCCTAGCACAGATACGCAGTATTTT.

In its sample, this clonotype was seen a few times. The chain recombines TRBV6-6 with TRBJ1-4; the D is unclear. Trimming removed 5 bases at V and 8 bases at J, with 15 bases between. The CDR3 has 14 amino acids. Germline values: CDR1 MNHNY, CDR2 SVGAGI (reference sequence). In DNA, the CDR3 is TGTGCCAGCAGTCCCGACAATTGGAGGGAAAAACTGTTTTTT. This encodes CASSPDNWREKLFF.

This clonotype showed up just a few times. V usage is TRBV29-1 and J usage is TRBJ2-3, with a weak D call TRBD1 (6 bases). The germline V and J ends were trimmed by 1 base and 2 bases, with 16 bases remaining between them. The V gene's germline CDR1 is SQVTM and CDR2 ANQGSEA. The CDR3 length is 16 residues. The CDR3 sequence is CSVEVPRGHDTDTQYF. The CDR3 region has the DNA TGCAGCGTTGAAGTACCCAGGGGCCATGACACAGATACGCAGTATTTT.

The V and J genes are TRBV4-3 and TRBJ2-7; a possible D gene is TRBD2 (6 bases). This CDR3 comprises 14 residues. V was pared by 4 bases and J by 2 bases, with 12 bases between. Germline V gene lookup returns CDR1 LGHNA and CDR2 YSLEER. CDR3 in amino acids: CASSRDSYAYEQYF. The CDR3 region has the DNA TGCGCCAGCAGCCGGGACTCCTACGCCTACGAGCAGTACTTC.